A single sample is the source of the 20 T cell receptor beta chains below, sequenced in a study of blood T cell repertoires in COVID-19. Profiling relied on immunoSEQ multiplex PCR, and the TCRdb table lists in-frame clones only, not all of them. This sample has a few hundred thousand clones, with just under 90% found just once. The specimen was peripheral blood. Receptors originate from a woman between 45 and 60 years old with COVID-19, enrolled during active disease.

The chain has TRBV5-4 and TRBJ2-1, with D maybe TRBD2 (7 bases). From germline, CDR1 is SGHNT and CDR2 YYREEE (reference sequence). The CDR3 consists of 16 residues. V gave up 0 bases and J gave up 3 bases, with 13 bases separating them. The CDR3 protein is CASSLGGGSLYNEQFF. Here the CDR3 DNA reads TGTGCCAGCAGCTTGGGGGGGGGCTCCCTCTACAATGAGCAGTTCTTC. The full variable domain, completed using reference TRBV5-4 and TRBJ2-1, is ETGVTQSPTHLIKTRGQQVTLRCSSQSGHNTVSWYQQALGQGPQFIFQYYREEENGRGNFPPRFSGLQFPNYSSELNVNALELDDSALYLCASSLGGGSLYNEQFFGPGTRLTVL.

CDR3 region: CASSSYSGANVLTF. CDR3 DNA sequence: TGTGCCAGCAGTTCGTACTCTGGGGCCAACGTCCTGACTTTC. The chain combines TRBV27 with TRBJ2-6, with D unclear. V was shortened by 4 bases and J by 0 bases, with 4 bases between the two germline ends. This CDR3 comprises 14 residues. Germline V gene lookup returns CDR1 MNHEY and CDR2 SMNVEV (reference sequence).

J is TRBJ2-6 and V is TRBV19; unclear D gene. CDR1 LNHDA and CDR2 SQIVND come from the germline V gene (reference sequence). The ends were cut back, 8 bases at V and 0 bases at J, with 5 bases in the middle. This CDR3 comprises 13 residues. The CDR3 sequence is CASQSSGANVLTF. The DNA of the CDR3 is TGTGCCAGTCAATCCTCTGGGGCCAACGTCCTGACTTTC.

V and J are TRBV9 and TRBJ1-5; a possible D gene is TRBD1 (5 bases). The germline V gene encodes CDR1 SGDLS and CDR2 YYNGEE. CDR3 length: 15 residues. V shed 0 bases and J shed 6 bases, with 13 bases lying between them. CDR3: CASSVGLGGTQPQHF. CDR3 nucleotide sequence: TGTGCCAGCAGCGTAGGGTTGGGGGGGACTCAGCCCCAGCATTTT.

The gene calls are TRBV19 and TRBJ2-1; TRBD2 agrees at 11 bases. The ends lost 3 bases at V and 8 bases at J; junction bases unmatched: 6. This CDR3 is built from 15 residues. Germline-derived CDR1 and CDR2 are LNHDA and SQIVND (reference sequence). The CDR3 nucleotides are TGTGCCAGTAGTATTTTAGCGGGAGGGCGCGATGAGCAGTTCTTC. Encoded protein: CASSILAGGRDEQFF.

V gene TRBV7-2 combines with J gene TRBJ1-1; D not certain. V was clipped by 6 bases and J by 6 bases, with 14 bases between them. This CDR3 comprises 13 residues. Germline V CDR1 and CDR2: SGHTA, FQGNSA. The CDR3, as DNA: TGTGCCAGCAGACACTCCGGGGTAGCTGAAGCTTTCTTT. Translation: CASRHSGVAEAFF.

The chain joins TRBV19 to TRBJ1-2; D gene unclear. The V end was cut by 3 bases, the J end by 0 bases, with 14 bases between. This CDR3 is built from 16 residues. CDR1 is LNHDA and CDR2 is SQIVND in the germline V gene (reference sequence). CDR3 in amino acids: CASSIMARQANYGYTF. CDR3 sequence (DNA): TGTGCCAGTAGTATTATGGCACGTCAAGCTAACTATGGCTACACCTTC. The complete variable domain, with remaining parts taken from reference TRBV19 and TRBJ1-2, reads DGGITQSPKYLFRKEGQNVTLSCEQNLNHDAMYWYRQDPGQGLRLIYYSQIVNDFQKGDIAEGYSVSREKKESFPLTVTSAQKNPTAFYLCASSIMARQANYGYTFGSGTRLTVV.

This chain connects TRBV4-3 to TRBJ2-7; 9 bases agree with TRBD1. Germline V lookup: CDR1 LGHNA, CDR2 YSLEER. Trimming took 4 bases from V and 2 from J; bases not matched to a gene: 9. The CDR3 contains 16 residues. CDR3 protein: CASSRTGGASPYEQYF. The CDR3 DNA sequence: TGCGCCAGCAGCCGAACAGGGGGCGCATCTCCCTACGAGCAGTACTTC.

The V and J genes are TRBV3-1 (or the pseudogene TRBV3-2) and TRBJ2-7; 9 bases map to TRBD1. The length of the CDR3 is 14 residues. V shed 4 bases and J 6 bases; nucleotides not matched to a gene: 7. CDR1 and CDR2 (germline): LGHDT, YNNKEL (reference sequence). The CDR3 coding sequence is TGTGCCAGCAGCCGGGACAGGGCTTCTTCCGAGCAGTACTTC. Protein: CASSRDRASSEQYF.

The chain links TRBV5-5 to TRBJ2-7, with 8 bases identical to TRBD2. The CDR3 loop spans 14 amino acids. The germline V gene encodes CDR1 SGHKS and CDR2 YYEKEE (reference sequence). The trim removed 4 bases at V and 0 bases at J, leaving 3 bases unmatched. The CDR3 loop reads CASSPGGGSYEQYF. The CDR3, as DNA: TGTGCCAGCAGCCCCGGGGGGGGCTCCTACGAGCAGTACTTC.

This clone was detected only a few times. The J gene is TRBJ1-3, the V gene TRBV5-1; D is possibly TRBD1 (6 bases). This CDR3 has 18 residues. Trimming removed 0 bases at V and 4 bases at J, with 20 bases between. Germline values: CDR1 SGHRS, CDR2 YFSETQ. CDR3 protein: CASSLGQGPTLVGNTIYF. DNA of the CDR3: TGCGCCAGCAGCTTGGGGCAGGGGCCGACACTGGTCGGAAACACCATATATTTT.

This clone came up once. V usage is TRBV5-8 and J usage is TRBJ1-1, with D unclear. V was cut by 4 bases and J by 3 bases, with 10 bases left in between. Germline loops: CDR1 SGHTS, CDR2 YDEGEE. The CDR3 consists of 13 residues. CDR3 in DNA: TGTGCCAGCAGCCCCGACTTGCACACTGAAGCTTTCTTT. It yields the protein CASSPDLHTEAFF.

The chain recombines TRBV4-3 with TRBJ2-7; the match to TRBD2 covers 11 bases. Germline lookup yields CDR1 LGHNA and CDR2 YSLEER. There are 15 residues in the CDR3. V was clipped by 3 bases and J by 2 bases; unmatched bases: 3. The chain's CDR3 is CASSQIAGGPYEQYF. The CDR3, as DNA: TGCGCCAGCAGCCAGATAGCGGGAGGGCCCTACGAGCAGTACTTC.

This clone was seen a handful of times. The identical CDR3 is also encoded by other nucleotide sequences in the sample. The chain employs TRBV9 and TRBJ1-5; 8 nucleotides agree with TRBD1. The length of the CDR3 is 14 residues. Germline CDR1 is SGDLS and CDR2 is YYNGEE. The trim removed 4 bases at V and 4 bases at J, leaving 4 bases unmatched. The DNA of the CDR3 is TGTGCCAGCAGCTACGGGACAGGAAATCAGCCCCAGCATTTT. Protein product: CASSYGTGNQPQHF.

V usage is TRBV13 and J usage is TRBJ2-3, with 9 bases aligning to TRBD1. V lost 4 bases and J lost 3; bases outside the gene matches: 5. The germline gives CDR1 PRHDT, CDR2 FYEKMQ (reference sequence). CDR3 size: 15 residues. In DNA form, the CDR3 reads TGTGCCAGCAGCTCCTCGGGACAGGGTACAGATACGCAGTATTTT. Encoded protein: CASSSSGQGTDTQYF.

This chain links TRBV6-5 with TRBJ1-2; the D is unclear. CDR1 is MNHEY and CDR2 is SVGAGI in the germline V gene. The length of the CDR3 is 12 residues. Trimming removed 5 bases from V and 8 bases from J, with 12 bases in between. The CDR3 reads CASSMDGLGYTF. Written as DNA, the CDR3 is TGTGCCAGCAGTATGGACGGACTCGGCTACACCTTC.

CDR3 bases: TGTGCCAGTAGTATGACTAGCGGGAGTAATAATGAGCAGTTCTTC. Amino acid sequence: CASSMTSGSNNEQFF. The genes are TRBV19 and TRBJ2-1; the match to TRBD2 covers 12 bases. The CDR3 is made up of 15 amino acids. CDR1 is LNHDA and CDR2 is SQIVND in the germline V gene (reference sequence). With 3 bases clipped from V and 7 bases from J, the junction kept 4 bases outside the gene matches. Variable domain in full (rest from reference TRBV19 and TRBJ2-1): DGGITQSPKYLFRKEGQNVTLSCEQNLNHDAMYWYRQDPGQGLRLIYYSQIVNDFQKGDIAEGYSVSREKKESFPLTVTSAQKNPTAFYLCASSMTSGSNNEQFFGPGTRLTVL.

V gene TRBV7-9 combines with J gene TRBJ1-1; D perhaps matches TRBD1 (6 bases). Trimming removed 5 bases from V and 0 bases from J, with 10 bases in between. Germline V lookup: CDR1 SEHNR, CDR2 FQNEAQ (reference sequence). CDR3 length: 14 amino acids. The CDR3 loop is CASSLSGVNTEAFF. As DNA, the CDR3 is TGTGCCAGCAGCCTCTCAGGGGTGAACACTGAAGCTTTCTTT. Drawing the rest from reference TRBV7-9 and TRBJ1-1, the complete variable domain is DTGVSQNPRHKITKRGQNVTFRCDPISEHNRLYWYRQTLGQGPEFLTYFQNEAQLEKSRLLSDRFSAERPKGSFSTLEIQRTEQGDSAMYLCASSLSGVNTEAFFGQGTRLTVV.

The chain has TRBV27 and TRBJ2-1; tentatively, D is TRBD2 (6 bases). Germline CDR1 and CDR2: MNHEY and SMNVEV (reference sequence). V gave up 9 bases and J gave up 0 bases, with 12 bases separating them. This CDR3 is 14 amino acids long. The CDR3 here is CASSRTNSYNEQFF. The CDR3, as DNA: TGTGCCAGTTCCCGGACTAACTCCTACAATGAGCAGTTCTTC.

This chain connects TRBV9 to TRBJ1-5; D unclear. The V end was cut by 3 bases, the J end by 1 base, with 8 bases between. CDR3 size: 14 residues. Per the germline V gene, CDR1 is SGDLS and CDR2 is YYNGEE. CDR3 loop: CASSATVSNQPQHF. As DNA, the CDR3 is TGTGCCAGCAGCGCAACAGTGAGCAATCAGCCCCAGCATTTT.